The rows below give T cell receptor beta chains drawn from one sample of a study of neurological immune-mediated disorders. TCRdb passed the 5' RACE reads through MiXCR, listing each CDR3 protein once. The data contain under 40,000 distinct CDR3 sequences, less than 15% of them singletons. The sequenced sample consisted of PBMCs. These receptor sequences come from a woman in her forties or fifties with HTLV-1-associated myelopathy (HAM/TSP). CDR3s include the opening cysteine and the closing phenylalanine or tryptophan. A D gene is named only where the DNA matches it firmly. Part of the rows lack a size; the others show once, few, many or a class for expanded clones.

size: many; J: TRBJ1-1; D: NA; V: TRBV10-1; DNA: TGCGCCAGCAGTGACAACAGGGAGGACACTGAAGCTTTCTTT; CDR3: CASSDNREDTEAFF
size: NA; J: TRBJ1-5; D: TRBD1; V: TRBV20-1; DNA: TGCAGTGCTAGTCCTACAGGGGGGGGACAGCCCCAGCATTTT; CDR3: CSASPTGGGQPQHF
size: many; J: TRBJ1-6; D: NA; V: TRBV9; DNA: TGTGCCAGCAGCGTAGCAGGGAGCTATAATTCACCCCTCCACTTT; CDR3: CASSVAGSYNSPLHF
size: many; J: TRBJ1-6; D: NA; V: TRBV28; DNA: TGTGCCAGCAGACAACCCAGCTCCTATAATTCACCCCTCCACTTT; CDR3: CASRQPSSYNSPLHF
size: NA; J: TRBJ2-1; D: TRBD2; V: TRBV4-3; DNA: TGCGCCAGCAGCACCACTAGCGGGGGGGCTAATGAGCAGTTCTTC; CDR3: CASSTTSGGANEQFF
size: many; J: TRBJ1-1; D: NA; V: TRBV19; DNA: TGTGCCAGTAGCTCCGGGACAATGAACACTGAAGCTTTCTTT; CDR3: CASSSGTMNTEAFF
size: many; J: TRBJ1-2; D: TRBD1; V: TRBV3-1; DNA: TGTGCCAGCAGCCGAGGCCAGGGGGACGGGAGCGGCTACACCTTC; CDR3: CASSRGQGDGSGYTF
size: many; J: TRBJ2-1; D: NA; V: TRBV6-5; DNA: TGTGCCAGCAGGGGAGGGGGGGGCCATTCATACAATGAGCAGTTCTTC; CDR3: CASRGGGGHSYNEQFF
size: many; J: TRBJ2-5; D: TRBD1; V: TRBV7-2; DNA: TGTGCCAGCAGCTTAGTGTTGCAGGGGGCGCGGGAGACCCAGTACTTC; CDR3: CASSLVLQGARETQYF
size: many; J: TRBJ2-7; D: TRBD1; V: TRBV20-1; DNA: TGCAGTGCTAGAGATTTGGGACAGCCGAGCTCCTACGAGCAGTACTTC; CDR3: CSARDLGQPSSYEQYF
size: many; J: TRBJ1-2; D: NA; V: TRBV6-2/TRBV6-3; DNA: TGTGCCAGCAGTTACGCGGGCAGGGAAGGCGGCTACACCTTC; CDR3: CASSYAGREGGYTF
size: many; J: TRBJ1-4; D: NA; V: TRBV7-6; DNA: TGTGCCAGCAGCTTAGAGCCAGGCTTTAATGAAAAACTGTTTTTT; CDR3: CASSLEPGFNEKLFF
size: many; J: TRBJ1-5; D: TRBD1; V: TRBV10-3; DNA: TGTGCCATCAGTGAACAGGGGGCCTTTGAAAATCAGCCCCAGCATTTT; CDR3: CAISEQGAFENQPQHF
size: many; J: TRBJ1-1; D: TRBD1; V: TRBV12-3/TRBV12-4; DNA: TGTGCCAGCAGTTTTGGACAGGGCAATCGTTTACCTGAAGCTTTCTTT; CDR3: CASSFGQGNRLPEAFF
size: many; J: TRBJ1-2; D: TRBD1; V: TRBV20-1; DNA: TGCAGTGCTAGAGATCGACAGGGGGGCCTCAATGGCTACACCTTC; CDR3: CSARDRQGGLNGYTF
size: NA; J: TRBJ2-3; D: NA; V: TRBV28; DNA: TGTGCCACCGCTCGGGCAGGGTCCTACACAGATACGCAGTATTTT; CDR3: CATARAGSYTDTQYF
size: many; J: TRBJ1-1; D: NA; V: TRBV7-8; DNA: TGTGCCAGCAGCTTAAGATGGGGGGTGAACACTGAAGCTTTCTTT; CDR3: CASSLRWGVNTEAFF
size: many; J: TRBJ1-2; D: NA; V: TRBV10-3; DNA: TGTGCCATCAGTGAGATTGGAGACCCCCATGGCTACACCTTC; CDR3: CAISEIGDPHGYTF
size: many; J: TRBJ1-5; D: NA; V: TRBV20-1; DNA: TGCAGTGCTGGGCGGGGGAGCAATCAGCCCCAGCATTTT; CDR3: CSAGRGSNQPQHF
size: many; J: TRBJ2-3; D: NA; V: TRBV20-1; DNA: TGCAGTGCTAGAGACGATTTCGGAGAAAAATTAGATACGCAGTATTTT; CDR3: CSARDDFGEKLDTQYF
size: many; J: TRBJ1-4; D: NA; V: TRBV12-3/TRBV12-4; DNA: TGTGCCAGCAGTTTCCAGGGACGGGTTGAAAAACTGTTTTTT; CDR3: CASSFQGRVEKLFF
size: medium-sized; J: TRBJ1-5; D: NA; V: TRBV10-3; DNA: TGTGCCATCAGTACCGACAGGAGCAATCAGCCCCAGCATTTT; CDR3: CAISTDRSNQPQHF
size: many; J: TRBJ1-5; D: NA; V: TRBV21-1; DNA: TGTGCCAGCAGCAAAGCGCCGACGGACCTAGGGCAGCCCCAGCATTTT; CDR3: CASSKAPTDLGQPQHF
size: many; J: TRBJ2-7; D: NA; V: TRBV6-6; DNA: TGTGCCAGCAGTTACCGTCGCCAGACCTACGAGCAGTACTTC; CDR3: CASSYRRQTYEQYF
size: medium-sized; J: TRBJ1-6; D: NA; V: TRBV7-2; DNA: NA; CDR3: CASILDRASYNSPLHF
size: NA; J: TRBJ1-2; D: NA; V: TRBV29-1; DNA: TGCAGCGCAGGCCCTGACAGTGGCTACACCTTC; CDR3: CSAGPDSGYTF
size: many; J: TRBJ1-1; D: NA; V: TRBV3-1; DNA: TGTGCCAGCAGCCAAGGCGACAGGTTAGGGCCTGAAGCTTTCTTT; CDR3: CASSQGDRLGPEAFF
size: few; J: TRBJ1-3; D: NA; V: TRBV5-6; DNA: TGTGCCAGCAGCCCGACAGGAGGAAACACCATATATTTT; CDR3: CASSPTGGNTIYF
size: many; J: TRBJ2-2; D: NA; V: TRBV7-8; DNA: TGTGCCAGCAGCGTCGCCGCCATGGGCGGGGAGCTGTTTTTT; CDR3: CASSVAAMGGELFF
size: NA; J: TRBJ2-3; D: NA; V: TRBV20-1; DNA: TGCAGTGCTAGAGATATCAGAATAGATACGCTGTATTTT; CDR3: CSARDIRIDTLYF
size: NA; J: TRBJ2-7; D: NA; V: TRBV9; DNA: TGTGCCAGCAGCGTAGCCGGGGAACCCTACTACGAGCAGTACTTC; CDR3: CASSVAGEPYYEQYF
size: many; J: TRBJ1-3; D: NA; V: TRBV4-2; DNA: TGTGCCAGCACCGGACAGTTCTCTGGAAACACCATATATTTT; CDR3: CASTGQFSGNTIYF
size: many; J: TRBJ1-1; D: TRBD1; V: TRBV7-9; DNA: TGTGCCAGCAGCGCTCGACAGGGGGAAGGGACTGAAGCTTTCTTT; CDR3: CASSARQGEGTEAFF
size: once; J: TRBJ1-1; D: NA; V: TRBV5-1; DNA: TGCGCCAGCAGCTCGCGGACAGCGAACACTGAAGCTTTCTTT; CDR3: CASSSRTANTEAFF
size: many; J: TRBJ1-3; D: TRBD1; V: TRBV5-6; DNA: TGTGCCAGCAGCCTGACAGGGTTGGGAAGCACCATATATTTT; CDR3: CASSLTGLGSTIYF
size: many; J: TRBJ2-6; D: NA; V: TRBV9; DNA: TGTGCCAGCAGCGGACGGGGCAGCTCTGGGGCCAACGTCCTGACTTTC; CDR3: CASSGRGSSGANVLTF
size: many; J: TRBJ2-7; D: NA; V: TRBV29-1; DNA: TGCAGCGTTGGGGGCAGGGCCATCAACGAGCAGTACTTC; CDR3: CSVGGRAINEQYF
size: many; J: TRBJ2-3; D: NA; V: TRBV10-3; DNA: TGTGCCATCGGGTTTGATAGCACAGATACGCAGTATTTT; CDR3: CAIGFDSTDTQYF
size: many; J: TRBJ2-7; D: NA; V: TRBV20-1; DNA: TGCAGTGCTTCACTCGTTTACGAGCAGTACTTC; CDR3: CSASLVYEQYF
size: many; J: TRBJ1-2; D: NA; V: TRBV15; DNA: TGTGCCACCAGCAGAGATCTTTTAGCTAACTATGGCTACACCTTC; CDR3: CATSRDLLANYGYTF
size: many; J: TRBJ2-1; D: NA; V: TRBV24-1; DNA: TGTGCCACCAGTGCCTCCCCCCCTAGATCATCCTACAATGAGCAGTTCTTC; CDR3: CATSASPPRSSYNEQFF
size: many; J: TRBJ2-2; D: TRBD1; V: TRBV7-9; DNA: TGTGCCAGCAGCCGGACAGGGGAGGTAGTCACCGGGGAGCTGTTTTTT; CDR3: CASSRTGEVVTGELFF
size: many; J: TRBJ2-7; D: NA; V: TRBV10-3; DNA: TGTGCCATCAGGCCAGGACACTCCTACGAGCAGTACTTC; CDR3: CAIRPGHSYEQYF
size: many; J: TRBJ1-1; D: NA; V: TRBV19; DNA: TGTGCCAGTAGTAGGCAGGGAACCGAAGCTTTCTTT; CDR3: CASSRQGTEAFF
size: many; J: TRBJ1-1; D: NA; V: TRBV5-1; DNA: TGCGCCAGCAGCTTGGACGTCTTCGGAACTGAAGCTTTCTTT; CDR3: CASSLDVFGTEAFF
size: many; J: TRBJ1-1; D: NA; V: TRBV5-6; DNA: TGTGCCAGCAGCTTCGGCAGGGAAGATGAAGCTTTCTTT; CDR3: CASSFGREDEAFF
size: NA; J: TRBJ2-7; D: NA; V: TRBV7-2; DNA: TGTGCCAGCAGCTTAATCTGGAGCAAACCCTACGCGCAGTACTTC; CDR3: CASSLIWSKPYAQYF
size: many; J: TRBJ2-7; D: TRBD1; V: TRBV24-1; DNA: TGTGCCACCAGTGATCCCAGGACAGGCTCCTACGAGCAGTACTTC; CDR3: CATSDPRTGSYEQYF
size: many; J: TRBJ1-1; D: TRBD1; V: TRBV29-1; DNA: TGCAGCGTTTACGGGACAGGGGGCGCGAACACTGAAGCTTTCTTT; CDR3: CSVYGTGGANTEAFF
size: many; J: TRBJ2-1; D: TRBD1; V: TRBV7-9; DNA: TGTGCCAGCAGCCCGCCCCAGGGACAGGGAGGATACAATGAGCAGTTCTTC; CDR3: CASSPPQGQGGYNEQFF
size: NA; J: TRBJ2-1; D: TRBD2; V: TRBV5-6; DNA: TGTGCCAGCAGCTTCGGACTAGCGGTCGACAATGAGCAGTTCTTC; CDR3: CASSFGLAVDNEQFF
size: many; J: TRBJ1-5; D: TRBD1; V: TRBV29-1; DNA: TGCAGCGTGAAAACCGGGACAGCTCCTTCCCAGCATTTT; CDR3: CSVKTGTAPSQHF
size: NA; J: TRBJ1-1; D: NA; V: TRBV28; DNA: TGTGCCAGCAGTCCCGCCGGGGGAACTGAAGCTTTCTTT; CDR3: CASSPAGGTEAFF
size: many; J: TRBJ1-4; D: TRBD1; V: TRBV12-3/TRBV12-4; DNA: TGTGCCAGCAGTCAAACAGGGGGCGGCGGAGAAAAACTGTTTTTT; CDR3: CASSQTGGGGEKLFF
size: NA; J: TRBJ2-1; D: TRBD2; V: TRBV7-8; DNA: TGTGCCAGCAGTCCGCGGGGGGGCGCCTACAATGAGCAGTTCTTC; CDR3: CASSPRGGAYNEQFF
size: many; J: TRBJ2-2; D: NA; V: TRBV7-9; DNA: TGTGCCAGCAGCTTAGGCTCGGCCGGGGAGCTGTTTTTT; CDR3: CASSLGSAGELFF
size: many; J: TRBJ2-1; D: NA; V: TRBV5-1; DNA: TGCGCCAGCAGCTTCGGCCTTTCCAATGAGCAGTTCTTC; CDR3: CASSFGLSNEQFF